Listed below are T cell receptor beta chains from one sample, sequenced in a study of blood T cell repertoires in COVID-19. Sequenced by immunoSEQ multiplex PCR; TCRdb stores in-frame clones only, minus some. The sample has roughly 260,000 clones; around 90% are singletons. The sequencing sample was made of PBMCs or T cells enriched from blood (not recorded which). Source of these receptors: a woman in her twenties or thirties with acute COVID-19. Both conserved end residues are part of each CDR3. D genes are given only for firm matches. Size tells how often a clone was seen (once, few, many) or the class of an expanded clone, and some rows leave it out.

TRBJ1-6,NA,TRBV14,NA,CASSQNGGFGSPLHF,TGTGCCAGCAGCCAAAATGGTGGGTTCGGGTCACCCCTCCACTTT
TRBJ1-2,TRBD1,TRBV10-3,once,CAISPGTEAGYTF,TGTGCCATCAGTCCCGGGACAGAGGCTGGCTACACCTTC
TRBJ1-2,NA,TRBV19,NA,CASSPGVNYGYTF,TGTGCCAGTAGTCCTGGAGTCAACTATGGCTACACCTTC
TRBJ1-4,NA,TRBV12-3/TRBV12-4,NA,CASSLMRNEKLFF,TGTGCCAGCAGTTTAATGAGGAATGAAAAACTGTTTTTT
TRBJ2-3,TRBD2,TRBV4-1,once,CASSQGLAGGFTDTQYF,TGCGCCAGCAGCCAAGGGCTAGCGGGGGGTTTCACAGATACGCAGTATTTT
TRBJ2-3,TRBD2,TRBV9,NA,CASSVTSGRLGTTQYF,TGTGCCAGCAGCGTAACTAGCGGGAGATTAGGGACTACGCAGTATTTT
TRBJ2-3,TRBD2,TRBV6-5,NA,CASKAGGTDTQYF,TGTGCCAGCAAAGCGGGAGGCACAGATACGCAGTATTTT
TRBJ1-4,TRBD1,TRBV18,NA,CASSLSGTGATNEKLFF,TGTGCCAGCTCACTCTCCGGGACAGGGGCAACTAATGAAAAACTGTTTTTT
TRBJ1-6,TRBD1,TRBV3-1/TRBV3-2,NA,CASSQGTGADSPLHF,TGTGCCAGCAGCCAAGGGACAGGGGCGGATTCACCCCTCCACTTT
TRBJ2-7,NA,TRBV5-6,NA,CASTIQGWYEQYF,TGTGCCAGCACCATACAGGGATGGTACGAGCAATACTTC
TRBJ1-2,TRBD1,TRBV7-2,NA,CASSVSGTETFYGYTF,TGTGCCAGCAGCGTAAGTGGGACAGAGACCTTCTATGGCTACACCTTC
TRBJ2-7,TRBD1,TRBV28,NA,CASSRYRDRPYEQYF,TGTGCCAGCAGTCGCTACCGGGACAGACCCTACGAGCAGTACTTC
TRBJ1-3,TRBD1,TRBV28,NA,CASSSSGTGGSAGGNTIYF,TGTGCCAGCAGTTCCTCCGGGACAGGCGGCTCCGCCGGGGGAAACACCATATATTTT
TRBJ2-7,NA,TRBV5-6,NA,CASSSLTGTYEQYF,TGTGCCAGCAGCTCCCTGACAGGAACCTACGAGCAGTACTTC
TRBJ1-1,TRBD1,TRBV13,NA,CASSLYTGGLPKAFF,TGTGCCAGCAGCCTCTATACAGGGGGGCTGCCGAAAGCTTTCTTT
TRBJ2-6,TRBD1,TRBV7-8,NA,CASMNRGAGANVLTF,TGTGCCAGCATGAACAGGGGAGCGGGGGCCAACGTCCTGACTTTC